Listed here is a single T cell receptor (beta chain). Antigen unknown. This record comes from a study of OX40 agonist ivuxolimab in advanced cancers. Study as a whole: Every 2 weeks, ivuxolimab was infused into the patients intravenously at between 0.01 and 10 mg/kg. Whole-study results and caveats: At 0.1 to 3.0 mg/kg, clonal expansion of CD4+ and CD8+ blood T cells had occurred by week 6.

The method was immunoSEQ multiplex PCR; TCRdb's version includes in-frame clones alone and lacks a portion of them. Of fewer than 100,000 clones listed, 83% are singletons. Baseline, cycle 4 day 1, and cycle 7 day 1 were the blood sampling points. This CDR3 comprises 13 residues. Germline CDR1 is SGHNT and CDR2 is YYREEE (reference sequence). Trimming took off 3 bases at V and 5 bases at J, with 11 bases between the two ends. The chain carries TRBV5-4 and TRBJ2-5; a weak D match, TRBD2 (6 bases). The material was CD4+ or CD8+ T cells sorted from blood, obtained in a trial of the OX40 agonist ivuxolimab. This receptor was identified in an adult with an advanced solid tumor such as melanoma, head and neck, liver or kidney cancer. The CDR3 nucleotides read TGTGCCAGCAGCTCGACTAGTAGGGAGACCCAGTACTTC. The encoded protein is CASSSTSRETQYF.